Given below is one T cell receptor beta chain in context. This record belongs to a study of Ad26.COV2.S vaccination and SARS-CoV-2 variants. CDR3 length: 16 residues. V lost 1 base, J lost 4 bases, and 17 bases lay in between. Germline V gene data show CDR1 as LGHNA and CDR2 as YSLEER. Data came from immunoSEQ multiplex PCR; TCRdb stores just in-frame clones and leaves some out. The profile shows around 450,000 clones, about 91% of them singletons. Treatment indicated: around 19 received Ad26.COV2.S at low or high dose, single or two shots; 5 received placebo; per-sample allocation not given. Collection of samples fell on day 63 after the first vaccine or placebo injection.

The sequence was collected from a person between 18 and 65 years old who received the Ad26.COV2.S COVID-19 vaccine or a placebo. The material sequenced was peripheral blood, taken in a trial of Ad26.COV2.S vaccine versus placebo. The chain recombines TRBV4-3 with TRBJ2-7, with a tentative D call TRBD2 (6 bases). CDR3 sequence (DNA): TGCGCCAGCAGCCAAGTCGAAGCGCGGGGCGCATACGAGCAGTACTTC. Protein product: CASSQVEARGAYEQYF.